This is a list of T cell receptor beta chains from one sample in a study of T cells in narcolepsy. These receptors have no known antigen. This table comes from immunoSEQ multiplex PCR, and its TCRdb copy is limited to in-frame clones, with some not included. This repertoire shows some 1,600 clones, roughly 37% found once; its top ten account for 15% to 20%. Sample: cultured CD8+ T cells from cerebrospinal fluid. The receptors come from a human donor with narcolepsy. Each CDR3 is given with its conserved first and last residue. The D gene is left open where the match is weak. Size is stated for part of the rows, as once, few or many counts, or as a class when the clone is expanded.

size	length	D	V	J	DNA	CDR3
few	15	NA	TRBV6-1	TRBJ2-1	TGTGCCAGCAACGCCCTTGGACTTTCCTACAATGAGCAGTTCTTC	CASNALGLSYNEQFF
NA	15	TRBD1	TRBV11-3	TRBJ1-5	TGTGCCAGCAGCTTCGGACAGGGGGCGGGTCAGCCCCAGCATTTT	CASSFGQGAGQPQHF
NA	12	NA	TRBV7-7	TRBJ2-2	TGTGCCAGCAGCTTAGGGACCGGGGAGCTGTTTTTT	CASSLGTGELFF
NA	16	NA	TRBV27	TRBJ1-2	TGTGCCAGCAGTTTAGGTCCCTTTGGACCCAGAGGCGGCTACACCTTC	CASSLGPFGPRGGYTF
NA	17	TRBD1	TRBV7-2	TRBJ1-2	TGTGCCAGCAGCTTAGACGCTGGTACAGGGGGGGGCTATGGCTACACCTTC	CASSLDAGTGGGYGYTF
NA	12	TRBD1	TRBV29-1	TRBJ2-7	TGCAGCGTTGGACAGGGGGCCTACGAGCAGTACTTC	CSVGQGAYEQYF
NA	15	TRBD2	TRBV23-1	TRBJ2-7	TGCGCCAGCAGCCAGACTAGCGGGGGGGCCCTCGAGCAGTACTTC	CASSQTSGGALEQYF
NA	14	NA	TRBV7-8	TRBJ1-5	TGTGCCAGCAGCTCGGGACTGGAGAATCAGCCCCAGCATTTT	CASSSGLENQPQHF
NA	16	TRBD2	TRBV18	TRBJ2-1	TGTGCCAGCTCACGCGCCGCGGGGGGCTCCTACAATGAGCAGTTCTTC	CASSRAAGGSYNEQFF
few	14	NA	TRBV6-5	TRBJ1-1	TGTGCCAGCAGTCATACCGTACGGAACACTGAAGCTTTCTTT	CASSHTVRNTEAFF
few	12	NA	TRBV5-1	TRBJ2-1	TGCGCCAGCAGCTTGGCCAACGATGAGCAGTTCTTC	CASSLANDEQFF
few	16	TRBD1	TRBV6-1	TRBJ1-2	TGTGCCTGGAGTGAAGAAGGGACAGGGGGGAGCTATGGCTACACCTTC	CAWSEEGTGGSYGYTF
NA	13	NA	TRBV27	TRBJ2-7	TGTGCCAGCAGCATACAGAGCTCCTACGAGCAGTACTTC	CASSIQSSYEQYF
few	15	NA	TRBV9	TRBJ1-2	TGTGCCAGCAGCGTAGGACGATCCCTTAACTATGGCTACACCTTC	CASSVGRSLNYGYTF
few	15	TRBD2	TRBV14	TRBJ2-7	TGTGCCAGCAGCCCGACTAGCGGGGGGAATTACGAGCAGTACTTC	CASSPTSGGNYEQYF
NA	14	TRBD2	TRBV5-5	TRBJ2-7	TGTGCCAGCAGCTCCGGACTAGCTGCCTACGAGCAGTACTTC	CASSSGLAAYEQYF
NA	13	NA	TRBV7-8	TRBJ2-1	TGTGCCAGCAGCTTAGGATGGGGGAATGAGCAGTTCTTC	CASSLGWGNEQFF
NA	14	TRBD1	TRBV7-3	TRBJ1-1	TGTGCCAGCAGCTTACAGGGGGCGCGAACTGAAGCTTTCTTT	CASSLQGARTEAFF
NA	14	TRBD1	TRBV28	TRBJ1-2	TGTGCCAGCAGTTTCGACAGGGTAAACTATGGCTACACCTTC	CASSFDRVNYGYTF
large	14	TRBD2	TRBV7-2	TRBJ2-5	TGTGCCAGCAGCTTAGGGACTAGAGGGGAGACCCAGTACTTC	CASSLGTRGETQYF
few	14	NA	TRBV19	TRBJ1-3	TGTGCCAGTAGTTTACAGGGAAGGGGAAACACCATATATTTT	CASSLQGRGNTIYF
NA	14	NA	TRBV19	TRBJ1-1	TGTGCCAGTAGACCAGGGGTAATGAATACTGAAGCTTTCTTT	CASRPGVMNTEAFF
few	18	NA	TRBV4-1	TRBJ2-7	TGCGCCAGCAGCCAAGATCTTTCGCGGTGGGCTAACTTCTACGAGCAGTACTTC	CASSQDLSRWANFYEQYF
once	16	TRBD2	TRBV10-3	TRBJ2-3	TGTGCCATCAGTGCAAACGGGGGGGCCTTGGCAGATACGCAGTATTTT	CAISANGGALADTQYF
NA	14	NA	TRBV7-2	TRBJ1-2	TGTGCCAGCAGCTTAGCGGCAGGGAACTATGGCTACACCTTC	CASSLAAGNYGYTF
NA	12	NA	TRBV7-2	TRBJ1-1	TGTGCCAGCAGCAGCGGGGGGACTGAAGCTTTCTTT	CASSSGGTEAFF
few	12	NA	TRBV25-1	TRBJ2-7	TGTGCCAGCACCCCAGGGGGGCACGAGCAGTACTTC	CASTPGGHEQYF
NA	12	NA	TRBV11-1	TRBJ2-7	TGTGCCAGCAGCGTCGACCCGGGCGAGCAGTACTTC	CASSVDPGEQYF
few	14	NA	TRBV11-2	TRBJ1-6	TGTGCCAGCAGCTGGGGGCCCGGTAATTCACCCCTCCACTTT	CASSWGPGNSPLHF